The 21 T cell receptor beta chains below were found in one sample sequenced in a study of immune characterization of retroperitoneal liposarcoma. MiXCR, applied by TCRdb to the PCR reads, yields one record per CDR3 protein. The sample holds some 4,700 distinct CDR3 sequences, under 45% seen once. The sequencing input was tumor tissue. The receptors derive from a male donor with retroperitoneal liposarcoma.

Ten or more counts support this clonotype. The V gene is TRBV7-8, the J gene TRBJ2-5; D not certain. The V gene lost 3 bases and the J gene lost 2 bases, with 10 bases spanning the gap. This CDR3 is built from 14 residues. The germline V gene has CDR1 SGHVS and CDR2 FQNEAQ. CDR3: CASSFGVDQETQYF. The CDR3 bases are TGTGCCAGCAGCTTTGGAGTGGATCAAGAGACCCAGTACTTC. Full variable domain (outside the CDR3, taken from reference TRBV7-8 and TRBJ2-5): GAGVSQSPRYKVAKRGQDVALRCDPISGHVSLFWYQQALGQGPEFLTYFQNEAQLDKSGLPSDRFFAERPEGSVSTLKIQRTQQEDSAVYLCASSFGVDQETQYFGPGTRLLVL.

V gene TRBV4-1 combines with J gene TRBJ2-7; 14 bases match TRBD2. The CDR3 length is 16 residues. The J segment lost 9 bases and the V segment lost 4 bases, leaving 11 bases of the junction unmatched. Germline CDR1 reads MGHRA; CDR2 reads YSYEKL. CDR3 DNA sequence: TGCGCCAGCAGCCCCACCGGGACTAGCGGGAGAGAAGGGCAGTACTTC. It yields the protein CASSPTGTSGREGQYF.

This clonotype was recorded many times. V is TRBV7-8 and J is TRBJ2-7, with D possibly being TRBD1 (6 bases). The V and J ends lost 7 bases and 1 base respectively, with 17 bases between them. The germline gives CDR1 SGHVS, CDR2 FQNEAQ. The CDR3 is made up of 15 amino acids. The CDR3, as DNA: TGTGCCAGCAACCCCCGGACAGCGGATTCCTACGAGCAGTACTTC. Translating it yields CASNPRTADSYEQYF.

This clonotype was counted at least ten times. V usage is TRBV3-1 and J usage is TRBJ2-5; D ambiguous. Trimming stripped 0 bases from V and 5 bases from J, with 13 bases between. CDR3 size: 15 residues. Germline values: CDR1 LGHDT, CDR2 YNNKEL (reference sequence). CDR3 coding DNA: TGTGCCAGCAGCCAAGATTACGGGCTTGGGGAGACCCAGTACTTC. This sequence encodes CASSQDYGLGETQYF.

Notes on this clonotype: Lacking the conserved final phenylalanine or tryptophan, this CDR3 likely reflects a read error. The rearrangement uses TRBV6-8 and TRBJ2-5; weak D call: TRBD2 (5 bases). The DNA end is a closer match to TRBJ2-7, so the J assignment may be wrong. The length of the CDR3 is 16 residues. CDR1 and CDR2 (germline): MNHGY, SAAAGT. CDR3: CASSQDTDSSSYEQYL. For the CDR3, the DNA is TGTGCCAGCAGTCAGGATACGGACTCCTCCTCCTACGAGCAGTACTTA.

By sample share, this clonotype is large. The chain combines TRBV11-3 with TRBJ2-6, with D uncertain. This CDR3 is 12 amino acids long. The V end lost 4 bases, the J end lost 2 bases, and 0 bases lay between the germline ends. Germline CDR1 SGHNT, CDR2 YENEEA. The CDR3 DNA is TGTGCCAGCAGCTCTGGGGCCAACGTCCTGACTTTC. As protein: CASSSGANVLTF.

The chain joins TRBV12-5 to TRBJ2-3, with TRBD2 identical over 11 bases. The J segment lost 2 bases and the V segment lost 5 bases, leaving 3 bases of the junction unmatched. The V gene's germline CDR1 is LGHNT and CDR2 FRNRAP. CDR3 length equals 15 residues. The CDR3 sequence: CASGLAGGLTDTQYF. CDR3 sequence (DNA): TGTGCTAGTGGTCTAGCGGGGGGACTCACAGATACGCAGTATTTT.

This chain joins TRBV27 and TRBJ2-5; 9 bases map to TRBD1. Germline V gene lookup returns CDR1 MNHEY and CDR2 SMNVEV (reference sequence). There are 20 residues in the CDR3. The ends lost 5 bases at V and 2 bases at J; junction bases unmatched: 21. The CDR3 loop reads CASSPQQFILGTGRQETQYF. DNA of the CDR3: TGTGCCAGCAGTCCTCAGCAGTTTATACTCGGGACAGGGCGACAAGAGACCCAGTACTTC.

This clonotype is classed as medium-sized (0.01 to 0.1%). The gene calls are TRBV10-1 and TRBJ2-3; D not resolved. CDR3 length equals 13 residues. Germline loops: CDR1 WNHNN, CDR2 SYGVQD (reference sequence). The V and J ends lost 2 bases and 0 bases respectively, with 3 bases between them. CDR3 amino acids: CASSETSTDTQYF. The CDR3 coding sequence is TGCGCCAGCAGTGAGACTAGCACAGATACGCAGTATTTT.

V usage is TRBV27 and J usage is TRBJ2-1; D ambiguous. Germline CDR1 is MNHEY and CDR2 is SMNVEV (reference sequence). CDR3 length: 15 residues. The V gene lost 3 bases and the J gene lost 0 bases, with 9 bases spanning the gap. Here the CDR3 reads CASSFYGSSYNEQFF. CDR3 DNA sequence: TGTGCCAGCAGTTTTTACGGGTCCTCCTACAATGAGCAGTTCTTC.

Only a few counts were recorded for this clonotype. V gene TRBV7-6 combines with J gene TRBJ2-1; 7 nucleotides agree with TRBD1. The tail of the sequence fits TRBJ2-7 better, so the J call may be wrong. This CDR3 is 15 amino acids long. In germline, CDR1 is SGHVS, CDR2 FNYEAQ. The CDR3: CASSLHWDSSYEQYF. The CDR3 nucleotides read TGTGCCAGCAGCTTGCATTGGGACAGCTCCTACGAGCAGTACTTC.

This clonotype was detected ten times or more. V gene TRBV12-3 or TRBV12-4 combines with J gene TRBJ2-7; 10 positions match TRBD1. V lost 6 bases to trimming and J lost 1 base; unmatched junction nucleotides: 9. CDR3 size: 16 residues. The CDR3 DNA sequence: TGTGCCAGCAGCCGATCCGGGACAGGGGCGTCCTACGAGCAGTACTTC. As protein: CASSRSGTGASYEQYF.

This clonotype was seen once. The chain employs TRBV10-2 and TRBJ2-5, with D unresolved. With 5 bases removed from V and 1 base from J, the gap between germline ends came to 8 bases. The CDR3 spans 13 residues. CDR1 WSHSY and CDR2 SAAADI come from the germline V gene. The CDR3 here is CASSLNSQETQYF. The CDR3 DNA reads as TGCGCCAGCAGTCTCAACAGCCAAGAGACCCAGTACTTC.

The genes are TRBV9 and TRBJ2-1; TRBD1 matches 8 bases. The J call is in doubt because the DNA end fits TRBJ2-5 better. This CDR3 is 14 amino acids long. CDR1 is SGDLS, CDR2 YYNGEE, per germline. The DNA of the CDR3 is TGTGCCAGCAGCTCCACGGACAGGGTGGAGACCCAGTACTTC. This translates into CASSSTDRVETQYF.

The chain uses TRBV24-1 and TRBJ2-7, with 7 bases lining up with TRBD1. Germline lookup yields CDR1 KGHDR and CDR2 SFDVKD. V was pared by 4 bases and J by 7 bases, with 9 bases of the junction left unmatched. This CDR3 comprises 14 residues. DNA of the CDR3: TGTGCCACCAGTGACAGGGGGACAATTACGGAGCAGTACTTC. This sequence encodes CATSDRGTITEQYF.

This clonotype was seen a handful of times. The chain links TRBV7-2 to TRBJ2-5; D not resolved. The V end was cut by 5 bases, the J end by 11 bases, with 18 bases between. The CDR3 consists of 13 residues. Germline values: CDR1 SGHTA, CDR2 FQGNSA. CDR3 region: CASSHYNYNEQYF. The DNA of the CDR3 is TGTGCCAGCAGCCATTATAACTACAATGAGCAGTACTTC.

This clonotype was recorded a few times. One end of the junction fails to match germline, which may point to a read error. J is TRBJ2-3 and V is TRBV10-1; 9 bases agree with TRBD2. CDR1 is WNHNN, CDR2 SYGVQD, per germline (reference sequence). The CDR3 is 19 residues long. CDR3 sequence reads: CASNESRPTTSGSTDTQYF. For the CDR3, the DNA is TGCGCCAGCAATGAGTCGCGCCCGACGACTAGCGGAAGCACAGATACGCAGTATTTT.

This clonotype was seen more than once but under ten times. This chain connects TRBV12-3 or TRBV12-4 to TRBJ2-2; D gene uncertain. V dropped 5 bases and J dropped 5 bases, with 12 bases sitting between them. The CDR3 length is 14 residues. The CDR3 sequence: CASSKIRGTGELFF. In DNA, the CDR3 is TGTGCCAGCAGTAAGATTCGTGGGACCGGGGAGCTGTTTTTT.

This clonotype is labeled as large. The rearrangement uses TRBV6-1 and TRBJ2-1, with TRBD2 identical over 11 bases. V lost 5 bases to trimming and J lost 4 bases; unmatched junction nucleotides: 4. The CDR3 is 15 amino acids. Germline V CDR1 and CDR2: MNHNS, SASEGT. CDR3 amino acids: CASSPGTSGYNEQFF. The DNA of the CDR3 is TGTGCCAGCAGTCCCGGGACTAGCGGATACAATGAGCAGTTCTTC.

The chain employs TRBV10-2 and TRBJ1-3, with TRBD1 identical over 9 bases. Germline CDR1 and CDR2: WSHSY and SAAADI. Losses at the gene ends were 3 bases for V and 4 bases for J; bases not matched to a gene: 10. This CDR3 is 17 amino acids long. The chain's CDR3 is CASSEGGQGQPGNTIYF. CDR3 coding DNA: TGCGCCAGCAGTGAAGGGGGACAGGGACAGCCCGGAAACACCATATATTTT.

In its sample, this clonotype was seen a few times. The chain carries TRBV7-2 and TRBJ2-1; TRBD2 might be the D (6 bases). Trimming took 5 bases from V and 10 from J, leaving 21 bases between them. CDR3 length equals 15 residues. Germline-derived CDR1 and CDR2 are SGHTA and FQGNSA. The CDR3 coding sequence is TGTGCCAGCAGCATAGATACGGGAGTAACCTACGAGCAGTTCTTC. This translates into CASSIDTGVTYEQFF. Full variable domain (outside the CDR3, taken from reference TRBV7-2 and TRBJ2-1): GAGVSQSPSNKVTEKGKDVELRCDPISGHTALYWYRQSLGQGLEFLIYFQGNSAPDKSGLPSDRFSAERTGGSVSTLTIQRTQQEDSAVYLCASSIDTGVTYEQFFGPGTRLTVL.